A single sample is the source of the 23 T cell receptor beta chains below, sequenced in a study of human T cells and chemical hapten exposure. TCRdb ran MiXCR on the RACE reads and lists one entry per CDR3 protein. The sample consists of some 400,000 distinct CDR3 sequences, approximately 4.4% of them appearing once. As to time point: patch test 1, 2 weeks after DPC sensitization. Treatment here: therapeutic diphenylcyclopropenone sensitization with weekly scalp DPC. This specimen consisted of whole blood, obtained in connection with sensitization to the hapten diphenylcyclopropenone (DPC). The receptor source for this set is a woman aged 45 to 65 with alopecia areata. Some clones in this sample may be carry-over from other donors' samples.

In this sample, this clonotype turned up many times. The chain is built from TRBV3-1 and TRBJ1-1; D not certain. There are 13 residues in the CDR3. The germline V gene encodes CDR1 LGHDT and CDR2 YNNKEL (reference sequence). The V end lost 4 bases, the J end lost 0 bases, and 6 bases lay between the germline ends. The CDR3 loop is CASSRLLNTEAFF. DNA of the CDR3: TGTGCCAGCAGCCGACTCCTGAACACTGAAGCTTTCTTT. Full variable domain (missing parts from reference TRBV3-1 and TRBJ1-1): DTAVSQTPKYLVTQMGNDKSIKCEQNLGHDTMYWYKQDSKKFLKIMFSYNNKELIINETVPNRFSPKSPDKAHLNLHINSLELGDSAVYFCASSRLLNTEAFFGQGTRLTVV.

This clonotype occurred many times. The rearrangement uses TRBV18 and TRBJ2-3; D uncertain. V lost 3 bases to trimming and J lost 1 base, with 11 bases between them. Germline values: CDR1 KGHSH, CDR2 LQKENI. This CDR3 contains 15 residues. Here the CDR3 reads CASSPPVFRTDTQYF. The CDR3 DNA sequence: TGTGCCAGCTCACCCCCCGTTTTTCGCACAGATACGCAGTATTTT.

This clonotype has a count of ten or more. This chain uses TRBV20-1 with TRBJ2-7; perhaps TRBD2 as D (7 bases). The V gene's germline CDR1 is DFQATT and CDR2 SNEGSKA (reference sequence). The germline V and J ends were trimmed by 8 bases and 5 bases, with 19 bases remaining between them. The CDR3 is 13 residues long. For the CDR3, the DNA is TGCAGTAACCAGCGGGGCCCAGGGGACGAGCAGTACTTC. Translation gives CSNQRGPGDEQYF.

Many counts were recorded for this clonotype. The V and J genes are TRBV2 and TRBJ2-1; tentatively, D is TRBD1 (6 bases). Germline lookup yields CDR1 SNHLY and CDR2 FYNNEI. CDR3 size: 13 residues. Trimming removed 1 base from V and 7 bases from J, with 8 bases in between. CDR3 in DNA: TGTGCCAGCAGTGAAGTAAGGGGGAATGAGCAGTTCTTC. Its protein product is CASSEVRGNEQFF.

About this clonotype itself: A much larger clone is a single base away; this may be a read error. The missing conserved phenylalanine or tryptophan at the end of this CDR3 makes a read error likely. For the CDR3, the DNA is TGCAGTGCGGGAGTGGACTTGGATACGCAGTATTCT. Amino acids: CSAGVDLDTQYS. The chain recombines TRBV20-1 with TRBJ2-3; a weak D match, TRBD2 (5 bases). CDR3 length: 12 residues. Trimming stripped 6 bases from V and 6 bases from J, with 13 bases between. The germline gives CDR1 DFQATT, CDR2 SNEGSKA (reference sequence).

The chain has TRBV12-3 or TRBV12-4 and TRBJ1-1; D is unresolved. The CDR3 loop spans 15 amino acids. V was clipped by 5 bases and J by 5 bases, with 18 bases between them. CDR3 residues: CASSTAGVERTEAFF. The CDR3, as DNA: TGTGCCAGCAGTACCGCCGGGGTTGAGAGAACTGAAGCTTTCTTT.

To note about this clonotype: A clone one base away is much larger, so this may be a read error. The gene calls are TRBV6-2 or TRBV6-3 and TRBJ1-2, with 9 bases fitting TRBD1. Germline-derived CDR1 and CDR2 are MNHEY and SVGEGT. The CDR3 loop spans 16 amino acids. CDR3 nucleotide sequence: TGTGCCAGCAGTTACTCCCGGGACAGGGACGCGGTGGGCTGCACCTTC. It yields the protein CASSYSRDRDAVGCTF.

This clonotype appeared a few times. The J gene is TRBJ1-4, the V gene TRBV7-2, with 8 positions matching TRBD1. After removal of 1 base from V and 8 bases from J, the junction contained 9 bases not matched to a gene. Germline CDR1 and CDR2: SGHTA and FQGNSA. The CDR3 is made up of 16 amino acids. The CDR3 region is CASSLVAAGGQEKLFF. DNA of the CDR3: TGTGCCAGCAGCTTAGTCGCGGCAGGGGGCCAGGAAAAACTGTTTTTT.

This clonotype was picked up many times. The rearrangement links TRBV12-3 or TRBV12-4 to TRBJ2-2, with no clear D. The CDR3 has 15 residues. V was trimmed by 5 bases and J by 1 base, leaving 11 bases between them. The CDR3 reads CASSPRKRNTGELFF. In DNA form, the CDR3 reads TGTGCCAGCAGTCCAAGAAAGAGGAACACCGGGGAGCTGTTTTTT.

This clonotype occurred many times. The CDR3 DNA sequence: TGTGCCAGCAGCCCGGGACTAGCGGGAAGGACCGGGGAGCTGTTTTTT. Translated, it gives CASSPGLAGRTGELFF. The gene calls are TRBV7-7 and TRBJ2-2; 13 bases fit TRBD2. After removal of 5 bases from V and 5 bases from J, the junction contained 5 bases not matched to a gene. Germline V lookup: CDR1 SSHAT, CDR2 FNYEAQ (reference sequence). This CDR3 region has 16 residues.

This clonotype was seen more than once but under ten times. This chain links TRBV5-1 with TRBJ2-3; TRBD2 agrees at 15 bases. Germline assignment: CDR1 SGHRS and CDR2 YFSETQ. The CDR3 spans 17 residues. Trimming removed 2 bases from V and 4 bases from J; junction bases left unmatched: 5. Here the CDR3 reads CASSFGLAGGGADTQYF. CDR3 nucleotides: TGCGCCAGCAGCTTCGGACTAGCGGGAGGGGGAGCAGATACGCAGTATTTT.

This clonotype was detected many times. This chain joins TRBV6-6 and TRBJ1-5; no firm D call. Germline lookup yields CDR1 MNHNY and CDR2 SVGAGI (reference sequence). V gave up 2 bases and J gave up 1 base, with 6 bases separating them. The CDR3 totals 14 residues. The CDR3 protein is CASSYGESNQPQHF. In DNA form, the CDR3 reads TGTGCCAGCAGTTACGGAGAGAGCAATCAGCCCCAGCATTTT.

This clonotype has a count of ten or more. This rearrangement joins TRBV20-1 to TRBJ1-5, with 9 bases aligning to TRBD1. V was clipped by 6 bases and J by 4 bases; unmatched bases: 7. Looked up from germline, CDR1 is DFQATT and CDR2 is SNEGSKA (reference sequence). The CDR3 has 14 amino acids. DNA of the CDR3: TGCAGTGCGCTGGGACAGGGAATAAATCAGCCCCAGCATTTT. It is translated as CSALGQGINQPQHF.

This clonotype was observed many times. The chain employs TRBV29-1 and TRBJ2-3, with TRBD1 identical over 8 bases. V shed 4 bases and J 3 bases; nucleotides not matched to a gene: 9. The CDR3 is 15 amino acids. Germline V gene data show CDR1 as SQVTM and CDR2 as ANQGSEA. The DNA of the CDR3 is TGCAGCGTTGTAGCTTGGCAGGGGGCAACAGATACGCAGTATTTT. It is translated as CSVVAWQGATDTQYF.

This clonotype was picked up many times. The V call is TRBV30, the J call TRBJ1-3; D is ambiguous. This CDR3 region has 13 residues. Trimming shortened V by 3 bases and J by 6 bases, and 12 bases separated the two germline ends. Germline V gene data show CDR1 as GTSNPN and CDR2 as SVGIG (reference sequence). CDR3 loop: CAWSLGLENTIYF. In DNA, the CDR3 is TGTGCCTGGAGCCTAGGGCTGGAAAACACCATATATTTT.

This clonotype was counted at least ten times. J is TRBJ2-5 and V is TRBV29-1, with D possibly TRBD2 on 6 matching bases. The CDR3 has 15 residues. Germline CDR1 reads SQVTM; CDR2 reads ANQGSEA. V lost 0 bases to trimming and J lost 1 base, with 12 bases between them. The CDR3 DNA reads TGCAGCGTTGAAGATCCGGCGGGGCGCCAAGAGACCCAGTACTTC. Its translation: CSVEDPAGRQETQYF.

There are many counts of this clonotype. The chain employs TRBV12-3 or TRBV12-4 and TRBJ2-1; 9 positions match TRBD1. The CDR3 runs to 13 residues. V gave up 5 bases and J gave up 9 bases; unmatched junction bases: 5. Here the CDR3 DNA reads TGTGCCAGCAGTAGACAGGGGGAGGGTGAGCAGTTCTTC. As protein: CASSRQGEGEQFF.

J is TRBJ1-1 and V is TRBV12-3 or TRBV12-4; 7 nucleotides match TRBD1. The ends lost 4 bases at V and 4 bases at J; junction bases unmatched: 6. The CDR3 extends over 14 amino acids. The CDR3: CASSSTGDFTEAFF. The CDR3 DNA reads TGTGCCAGCAGTTCTACAGGGGATTTCACTGAAGCTTTCTTT.

The rearrangement links TRBV7-2 to TRBJ1-4; D is unresolved. The CDR3 covers 14 residues. Germline lookup yields CDR1 SGHTA and CDR2 FQGNSA. The germline V and J ends were trimmed by 5 bases and 8 bases, with 15 bases remaining between them. The CDR3 protein is CASSPPPGREKLFF. CDR3 coding DNA: TGTGCCAGCAGCCCCCCCCCGGGGAGGGAAAAACTGTTTTTT.

In this sample, this clonotype turned up many times. This sequence joins TRBV7-9 and TRBJ2-3; D is unclear. V lost 2 bases and J 8 bases, leaving 11 bases between the germline ends. CDR3 length: 13 residues. In germline, CDR1 is SEHNR, CDR2 FQNEAQ (reference sequence). The CDR3 DNA is TGTGCCAGCAGCTTATATCAGGAAGTTACGCAGTATTTT. This translates into CASSLYQEVTQYF.

The table lists this clonotype with a few counts. The chain links TRBV19 to TRBJ2-1; D remains ambiguous. CDR3 size: 12 residues. Germline values: CDR1 LNHDA, CDR2 SQIVND (reference sequence). V was pared by 4 bases and J by 6 bases, with 7 bases between. CDR3 DNA sequence: TGTGCCAGTAGTAACCTCGCCAATGAGCAGTTCTTC. This sequence encodes CASSNLANEQFF.

Here the CDR3 DNA reads TGTGCCAGCAGCCAACAGGGGACTTATAATTCACCCCTCCACTTT. Protein: CASSQQGTYNSPLHF. The chain uses TRBV3-1 and TRBJ1-6; D possibly corresponds to TRBD1 (6 bases). Looked up from germline, CDR1 is LGHDT and CDR2 is YNNKEL (reference sequence). This CDR3 is 15 amino acids long. Trimming cost V 2 bases and J 4 bases, with 9 bases left between them.

This clonotype was observed many times. J is TRBJ1-1 and V is TRBV5-1, with a tentative D call TRBD1 (5 bases). V lost 2 bases and J lost 3, with 23 bases in between. CDR3 length: 18 amino acids. In germline, CDR1 is SGHRS, CDR2 YFSETQ. CDR3 DNA sequence: TGCGCCAGCAGCTTAACTTTTGAGACGCCTTGGGGGGACACTGAAGCTTTCTTT. Translating gives CASSLTFETPWGDTEAFF.